The clone carrying this TCR beta chain occurred a few times. Its target is unknown. The source of the sample is a study of T-cell reconstitution after alpha-beta-depleted transplantation in children. Study conclusions and caveats: One year after transplant, T-cell counts and diversity came mostly from newly produced T cells. Reports say that about two months after transplant, the alpha-beta T cells came out of several hundred graft clones that had expanded.

TCRbeta library construction was performed incorporating unique molecular identifiers. MiXCR was run by TCRdb on the PCR reads, yielding one entry per CDR3 protein. Of about 580,000 distinct CDR3 sequences listed, roughly 24% are singletons. The germline V gene encodes CDR1 SGHTA and CDR2 FQGNSA. This CDR3 region has 15 residues. V lost 1 base and J lost 4, with 11 bases in between. The sample here was PBMCs, mostly from graft donor cells, taken 360 days after TCRalphabeta/CD19-depleted stem cell transplant. This receptor was taken from a boy under two years old who had a stem cell transplant for acute myeloid leukemia, so the T cells may come from the graft donor. The genes are TRBV7-2 and TRBJ1-3; D remains unclear. The CDR3 region is CASSLEEAMGNTIYF. In nucleotides, the CDR3 is TGTGCCAGCAGCTTAGAAGAGGCGATGGGAAACACCATATATTTT.